This entry lists 31 T cell receptor beta chains sequenced from one sample in a study of OX40 agonist ivuxolimab in advanced cancers. Sequenced by immunoSEQ multiplex PCR; TCRdb stores in-frame clones only, minus some. The data hold approximately 65,000 clones, with around 90% observed a single time. Sequences were derived from CD4+ or CD8+ T cells sorted from blood, sampled in a trial of the OX40 agonist ivuxolimab. The receptors derive from an adult with an advanced solid tumor such as melanoma, head and neck, liver or kidney cancer.

The chain recombines TRBV7-9 with TRBJ2-1; 9 bases map to TRBD1. The V and J ends lost 5 bases and 7 bases, in that order; junction bases with no gene match: 6. The length of the CDR3 is 14 residues. Germline CDR1 is SEHNR and CDR2 is FQNEAQ (reference sequence). CDR3 sequence: CASSLRQGVNEQFF. The CDR3 DNA follows: TGTGCCAGCAGCCTTAGACAGGGGGTAAATGAGCAGTTCTTC.

The rearrangement joins TRBV4-1 to TRBJ2-7; 7 bases map to TRBD1. Germline V CDR1 and CDR2: MGHRA, YSYEKL. Germline trimming cut 3 bases from V and 3 bases from J; bases unmatched to any gene: 8. CDR3 length: 15 amino acids. The CDR3 nucleotides read TGCGCCAGCAGCCACCAGACAGGGACGGTCTACGAGCAGTACTTC. Protein: CASSHQTGTVYEQYF.

The gene calls are TRBV6-1 and TRBJ2-7; the match to TRBD2 covers 7 bases. V lost 4 bases and J lost 7; bases outside the gene matches: 10. The CDR3 has 14 amino acids. Germline lookup yields CDR1 MNHNS and CDR2 SASEGT. The CDR3 sequence is CASSADGSAGEQYF. The CDR3 nucleotides read TGTGCCAGCAGTGCTGACGGGTCAGCGGGGGAGCAGTACTTC.

The chain has TRBV2 and TRBJ2-5, with D tentatively TRBD1 (5 bases). Trimming shortened V by 7 bases and J by 7 bases, and 19 bases separated the two germline ends. Looked up from germline, CDR1 is SNHLY and CDR2 is FYNNEI. The CDR3 covers 14 residues. Written as DNA, the CDR3 is TGTGCCAGCACGCTCCAAACAGGTCCAGGGACCCAGTACTTC. Its protein is CASTLQTGPGTQYF.

The CDR3 region is CASSAYTRTGGPLTEAFF. CDR3 in DNA: TGCGCCAGCAGTGCCTACACCAGGACAGGGGGCCCGTTGACTGAAGCTTTCTTT. V usage is TRBV10-1 and J usage is TRBJ1-1, with 11 bases fitting TRBD1. With 4 bases clipped from V and 5 bases from J, the junction kept 15 bases outside the gene matches. The CDR3 consists of 18 residues. Germline CDR1 is WNHNN and CDR2 is SYGVQD (reference sequence).

This clone was observed a few times. The chain combines TRBV19 with TRBJ1-1; 9 nucleotides line up with TRBD1. This CDR3 region has 15 residues. Trimming at V came to 8 bases and at J to 6 bases, leaving 13 bases not matched to a gene. Germline V gives CDR1 LNHDA, CDR2 SQIVND (reference sequence). Here the CDR3 reads CASGGQGTGEAEAFF. CDR3 coding DNA: TGTGCCAGTGGGGGACAGGGAACGGGGGAGGCTGAAGCTTTCTTT.

The V gene is TRBV5-1, the J gene TRBJ1-3; D is ambiguous. The CDR3 runs 15 residues. The germline V and J ends were trimmed by 1 base and 0 bases, with 8 bases remaining between them. Germline loops: CDR1 SGHRS, CDR2 YFSETQ. The CDR3 DNA reads TGCGCCAGCAGCTTGAGTGGGGACTCTGGAAACACCATATATTTT. Protein product: CASSLSGDSGNTIYF.

The chain carries TRBV19 and TRBJ2-7, with 7 bases aligning to TRBD2. The CDR3 is made up of 15 amino acids. With 3 bases clipped from V and 6 bases from J, the junction kept 11 bases outside the gene matches. Germline loops: CDR1 LNHDA, CDR2 SQIVND (reference sequence). CDR3 DNA: TGTGCCAGTAGTATTGACGGGTGGGGAGGGCGCGAGCAGTACTTC. This translates into CASSIDGWGGREQYF.

This rearrangement joins TRBV7-2 to TRBJ1-3; D remains ambiguous. This CDR3 is 17 amino acids long. Germline assignment: CDR1 SGHTA and CDR2 FQGNSA. V was clipped by 3 bases and J by 0 bases, with 15 bases between them. CDR3 DNA sequence: TGTGCCAGCAGCTTCCCTCCGACGGAGAACTCTGGAAACACCATATATTTT. Translation gives CASSFPPTENSGNTIYF.

The chain uses TRBV10-3 and TRBJ2-7; 7 bases align to TRBD1. This CDR3 comprises 14 residues. The V gene end was trimmed by 3 bases and the J gene end by 2 bases; junction bases not matched to a gene: 4. Per the germline V gene, CDR1 is ENHRY and CDR2 is SYGVKD. In DNA form, the CDR3 reads TGTGCCATCAGTGACGGGGACAGACCCTACGAGCAGTACTTC. This translates into CAISDGDRPYEQYF.

This chain links TRBV19 with TRBJ1-2; no firm D call. CDR3 length: 14 amino acids. CDR1 is LNHDA, CDR2 SQIVND, per germline (reference sequence). The V gene lost 3 bases and the J gene lost 0 bases, with 8 bases spanning the gap. The CDR3 DNA reads as TGTGCCAGTAGTATGGCGGAAACTAACTATGGCTACACCTTC. Protein: CASSMAETNYGYTF.

This chain links TRBV6-1 with TRBJ2-3, with TRBD2 matching over 13 bases. Per the germline V gene, CDR1 is MNHNS and CDR2 is SASEGT. The CDR3 consists of 15 residues. J lost 2 bases, V lost 6 bases, and 2 bases had no gene match. In nucleotides, the CDR3 is TGTGCCAGCAGGGGACTAGCGGGACCCACAGATACGCAGTATTTT. This translates into CASRGLAGPTDTQYF.

This clone was detected only once. The V and J genes are TRBV18 and TRBJ2-4; D remains unclear. V lost 3 bases and J lost 7, with 10 bases in between. The germline V gene encodes CDR1 KGHSH and CDR2 LQKENI. The CDR3 is 13 residues long. CDR3 in amino acids: CASSPSELNIQYF. In DNA form, the CDR3 reads TGTGCCAGCTCACCGTCGGAGCTCAACATTCAGTACTTC.

The table lists this clone with a few counts. The genes are TRBV6-5 and TRBJ1-1; 7 positions match TRBD1. The germline V gene has CDR1 MNHEY and CDR2 SVGAGI. The length of the CDR3 is 15 residues. The trim removed 6 bases at V and 2 bases at J, leaving 9 bases unmatched. The CDR3 here is CASSYRGQSNTEAFF. CDR3 in DNA: TGTGCCAGCAGCTACCGGGGACAGTCTAACACTGAAGCTTTCTTT.

The CDR3 spells CASSNAGTGDEKLFF. The CDR3 region has the DNA TGTGCCAGCTCCAATGCCGGGACAGGAGATGAAAAACTGTTTTTT. The chain employs TRBV18 and TRBJ1-4; TRBD1 matches 8 bases. Germline CDR1 KGHSH, CDR2 LQKENI. CDR3 size: 15 residues. V trimming: 6 bases; J trimming: 6 bases; junction bases outside the gene matches: 9.

This chain connects TRBV9 to TRBJ1-3; weak D call: TRBD1 (5 bases). The V and J ends lost 0 bases and 2 bases respectively, with 12 bases between them. CDR1 SGDLS and CDR2 YYNGEE come from the germline V gene. The CDR3 has 16 residues. The DNA of the CDR3 is TGTGCCAGCAGCGTAGCTCGGGAGGGGACTGGAAACACCATATATTTT. Residues: CASSVAREGTGNTIYF.

The CDR3 loop reads CASSPRTGSSYEQYF. The DNA of the CDR3 is TGTGCCAGCAGCCCAAGGACAGGGAGTTCTTACGAGCAGTACTTC. The rearrangement joins TRBV9 to TRBJ2-7; TRBD1 matches at 8 bases. The V gene's germline CDR1 is SGDLS and CDR2 YYNGEE. This CDR3 is 15 amino acids long. V lost 4 bases, J lost 4 bases, and 10 bases stayed unmatched. The complete variable domain, with remaining parts taken from reference TRBV9 and TRBJ2-7, reads DSGVTQTPKHLITATGQRVTLRCSPRSGDLSVYWYQQSLDQGLQFLIQYYNGEERAKGNILERFSAQQFPDLHSELNLSSLELGDSALYFCASSPRTGSSYEQYFGPGTRLTVT.

A few counts support this clone. J is TRBJ2-7 and V is TRBV11-2; D unclear. The germline V and J ends were trimmed by 2 bases and 7 bases, with 9 bases remaining between them. Germline loops: CDR1 SGHAT, CDR2 FQNNGV. The CDR3 length is 12 residues. CDR3 region: CASSLHPGEQYF. CDR3 nucleotide sequence: TGTGCCAGCAGCTTACATCCCGGGGAGCAGTACTTC.

The V gene is TRBV7-2, the J gene TRBJ2-1, with TRBD2 matching over 9 bases. The V gene's germline CDR1 is SGHTA and CDR2 FQGNSA. The trim removed 4 bases at V and 4 bases at J, leaving 5 bases unmatched. The CDR3 extends over 15 amino acids. This CDR3 is CASSSSGADYNEQFF. CDR3 coding DNA: TGTGCCAGCAGCTCTAGCGGGGCGGATTACAATGAGCAGTTCTTC.

This chain connects TRBV5-5 to TRBJ1-1; TRBD1 might be the D (5 bases). The length of the CDR3 is 15 residues. Trimming stripped 1 base from V and 0 bases from J, with 10 bases between. The germline gives CDR1 SGHKS, CDR2 YYEKEE (reference sequence). The CDR3, as DNA: TGTGCCAGCAGCTTGCCACAGGCAATGAACACTGAAGCTTTCTTT. Protein sequence: CASSLPQAMNTEAFF. Using reference TRBV5-5 and TRBJ1-1 for the parts outside the CDR3, the full variable domain is DAGVTQSPTHLIKTRGQQVTLRCSPISGHKSVSWYQQVLGQGPQFIFQYYEKEERGRGNFPDRFSARQFPNYSSELNVNALLLGDSALYLCASSLPQAMNTEAFFGQGTRLTVV.

V gene TRBV2 combines with J gene TRBJ2-1; 8 nucleotides match TRBD1. Germline V gene lookup returns CDR1 SNHLY and CDR2 FYNNEI. CDR3 length equals 14 residues. V lost 5 bases to trimming and J lost 9 bases; unmatched junction nucleotides: 9. The CDR3 region is CASSWTGRSGEQFF. CDR3 nucleotide sequence: TGTGCCAGCAGTTGGACAGGGAGGAGCGGTGAGCAGTTCTTC.

The rearrangement links TRBV6-4 to TRBJ2-2; the D is unclear. The CDR3 sequence is 10 residues long. V was cut by 11 bases and J by 4 bases, with 5 bases left in between. Per the germline V gene, CDR1 is MRHNA and CDR2 is SNTAGT. CDR3 sequence reads: CACPTGELFF. In DNA form, the CDR3 reads TGTGCCTGCCCCACCGGGGAGCTGTTTTTT.

The chain uses TRBV9 and TRBJ2-7, with TRBD2 matching 7 bases. The length of the CDR3 is 14 residues. Germline-derived CDR1 and CDR2 are SGDLS and YYNGEE. J was trimmed by 0 bases and V by 4 bases; bases with no gene match: 4. For the CDR3, the DNA is TGTGCCAGCAGCAGAGCGGGAACCTCCTACGAGCAGTACTTC. Amino acids: CASSRAGTSYEQYF.

CDR3 region: CASSLFRGEVEKLFF. For the CDR3, the DNA is TGTGCCAGCAGCTTGTTTAGGGGGGAGGTCGAAAAACTGTTTTTT. V usage is TRBV5-6 and J usage is TRBJ1-4; TRBD1 is a possible D gene (6 bases). Between the trimmed V and J ends, which lost 1 base and 8 bases, there was a span of 15 bases. The CDR3 runs 15 residues. The germline CDR1 and CDR2 sequences are SGHDT and YYEEEE.

The chain employs TRBV4-2 and TRBJ2-4; possibly TRBD1 or TRBD2 for D (5 bases each). CDR1 LGHNA and CDR2 YNFKEQ come from the germline V gene. The CDR3 extends over 15 amino acids. V gave up 5 bases and J gave up 7 bases, with 18 bases separating them. The CDR3, as DNA: TGTGCCAGCAGCTATGGGGGTCAGGGAAGGAACATTCAGTACTTC. Protein product: CASSYGGQGRNIQYF.

The chain joins TRBV6-1 to TRBJ1-5, with D unresolved. The CDR3 contains 16 residues. Germline CDR1 MNHNS, CDR2 SASEGT. V shed 2 bases and J shed 0 bases, with 11 bases lying between them. The CDR3 DNA reads TGTGCCAGCAGTGAAAGGGCTTTTATTAGCAATCAGCCCCAGCATTTT. It specifies CASSERAFISNQPQHF.

The gene calls are TRBV9 and TRBJ2-2, with D possibly being TRBD1 (6 bases). Per germline, CDR1 SGDLS and CDR2 YYNGEE. Trimming cost V 4 bases and J 10 bases, with 20 bases left between them. This CDR3 contains 15 residues. The CDR3 DNA reads TGTGCCAGCAGCACCCCCGGGACACTGGGAACGGAGCTGTTTTTT. It encodes CASSTPGTLGTELFF.

This sequence joins TRBV11-2 and TRBJ2-3, with 8 bases matching TRBD2. The germline V gene encodes CDR1 SGHAT and CDR2 FQNNGV. V lost 3 bases, J lost 4 bases, and 18 bases stayed unmatched. The CDR3 totals 19 residues. As DNA, the CDR3 is TGTGCCAGCAGCTTGGGAGGACGGGGTGCGGGGGGATCACCAGATACGCAGTATTTT. Its translation is CASSLGGRGAGGSPDTQYF.

The chain carries TRBV15 and TRBJ1-4; tentative D call: TRBD1 (5 bases). The CDR3 consists of 14 residues. Germline CDR1 reads LNHNV; CDR2 reads YYDKDF (reference sequence). V was clipped by 4 bases and J by 8 bases, with 14 bases between them. The DNA of the CDR3 is TGTGCCACCAGCAATTCAGGGTCGGGCGAAAAACTGTTTTTT. Amino acid sequence: CATSNSGSGEKLFF.

V and J are TRBV10-1 and TRBJ2-1, with D perhaps TRBD2 (6 bases). Germline V lookup: CDR1 WNHNN, CDR2 SYGVQD (reference sequence). V lost 0 bases and J 5 bases, leaving 14 bases between the germline ends. The CDR3 is made up of 16 amino acids. The CDR3 DNA sequence: TGCGCCAGCAGTGAGTCTGGTTTGCGGGGTAACAATGAGCAGTTCTTC. This encodes CASSESGLRGNNEQFF.

This chain connects TRBV6-1 to TRBJ1-1; TRBD1 might be the D (5 bases). The CDR3 spans 15 residues. Trimming took 5 bases from V and 2 from J, leaving 15 bases between them. Germline values: CDR1 MNHNS, CDR2 SASEGT. The CDR3 sequence is CASSLGGEPNTEAFF. In DNA, the CDR3 is TGTGCCAGCAGTCTAGGAGGGGAGCCTAACACTGAAGCTTTCTTT.